This T cell receptor beta chain appears in the sequencing data of a study of blood T cell repertoires in COVID-19. Study-level background: COVID-19 samples collected from the United States, Italy and Spain covered acute and convalescent phases.

Authors' methods: Using reference gene primer amplification, nucleated cell counts were estimated. Here immunoSEQ multiplex PCR was the method, and the copy in TCRdb shows in-frame clones only, minus some. That table gives V, J and clone size, and the DNA gave D and trimming. The sample consists of 250,000 to 350,000 clones, around 90% of them appearing once. CDR3 size: 13 residues. Trimming shortened V by 0 bases and J by 4 bases, and 8 bases separated the two germline ends. CDR1 and CDR2 (germline): SGHDT, YYEEEE. Those who participated ranged in age from about 18 to 89 years and resided in about two dozen US areas. Participants' reported clinical history set cohort assignment.

V gene TRBV5-6 combines with J gene TRBJ2-7; D not certain. This receptor was taken from a woman aged 18 to 35 with acute COVID-19. Sequencing was done on a sample of PBMCs or T cells enriched from blood (not recorded which). Written as DNA, the CDR3 is TGTGCCAGCAGCTTGGGGCGGTCGTACGAGCAGTACTTC. Translated: CASSLGRSYEQYF.